These 18 T cell receptor beta chains came from one sample sequenced in a study of blood T cell repertoires in COVID-19. TCRdb keeps only in-frame clones here, not all; method: immunoSEQ multiplex PCR. This table has about 100,000 clones, about 88% appearing once. Sequencing was performed on peripheral blood. The receptor source for this set is a woman aged 60 to 75 with acute or convalescent COVID-19.

The chain joins TRBV3-1 (or the pseudogene TRBV3-2) to TRBJ1-1; D may be TRBD1 (5 bases). There are 14 residues in the CDR3. V lost 0 bases and J lost 6, with 11 bases in between. CDR1 and CDR2 from the germline V gene are LGHDT and YNNKEL (reference sequence). Here the CDR3 DNA reads TGTGCCAGCAGCCAAGATGGAAAGGGGTCTGAAGCTTTCTTT. Translating it yields CASSQDGKGSEAFF.

The CDR3 DNA sequence: TGTGCCAGCAGCTTAGATTTACGACGGGGGGGCGCGAACACCGGGGAGCTGTTTTTT. Protein sequence: CASSLDLRRGGANTGELFF. The rearrangement links TRBV11-2 to TRBJ2-2, with 8 bases matching TRBD2. The trim removed 0 bases at V and 0 bases at J, leaving 9 bases unmatched. Looked up from germline, CDR1 is SGHAT and CDR2 is FQNNGV. The CDR3 loop spans 19 amino acids.

V is TRBV25-1 and J is TRBJ1-5; D remains unclear. The CDR3 is 14 residues long. CDR1 is MGHDK and CDR2 is SYGVNS in the germline V gene. Trimming took off 6 bases at V and 4 bases at J, with 13 bases between the two ends. CDR3 protein: CASSVSGGNQPQHF. The CDR3 DNA is TGTGCCAGCAGCGTTTCCGGAGGAAATCAGCCCCAGCATTTT.

V usage is TRBV5-1 and J usage is TRBJ1-4, with 7 positions matching TRBD1. This CDR3 comprises 15 residues. From germline, CDR1 is SGHRS and CDR2 YFSETQ. V shed 0 bases and J 4 bases; nucleotides not matched to a gene: 3. CDR3 nucleotide sequence: TGCGCCAGCAGCTTGGAAGGGACAGTTAATGAAAAACTGTTTTTT. It is translated as CASSLEGTVNEKLFF.

This rearrangement joins TRBV30 to TRBJ1-1; D possibly corresponds to TRBD1 (5 bases). The ends were cut back, 3 bases at V and 5 bases at J, with 19 bases in the middle. The CDR3 length is 15 residues. Germline V lookup: CDR1 GTSNPN, CDR2 SVGIG (reference sequence). CDR3 amino acids: CAWSTLVGEGTEAFF. The CDR3 DNA is TGTGCCTGGAGCACACTCGTTGGGGAGGGGACTGAAGCTTTCTTT.

This clone has only one observation. The chain has TRBV19 and TRBJ1-1; 8 bases align to TRBD1. CDR1 LNHDA and CDR2 SQIVND come from the germline V gene (reference sequence). This CDR3 region has 15 residues. The V segment lost 4 bases and the J segment 1 base; nucleotides outside the gene matches: 5. CDR3 residues: CASSKFGTGNTEAFF. The DNA for the CDR3 is TGTGCCAGTAGTAAATTTGGGACAGGGAACACTGAAGCTTTCTTT. The entire variable domain, with the rest obtained from reference TRBV19 and TRBJ1-1, is as follows: DGGITQSPKYLFRKEGQNVTLSCEQNLNHDAMYWYRQDPGQGLRLIYYSQIVNDFQKGDIAEGYSVSREKKESFPLTVTSAQKNPTAFYLCASSKFGTGNTEAFFGQGTRLTVV.

This clone was seen just once. The chain carries TRBV27 and TRBJ1-1; the D gene is possibly TRBD1 (5 bases). Germline loops: CDR1 MNHEY, CDR2 SMNVEV (reference sequence). This CDR3 spans 18 amino acids. With 8 bases removed from V and 4 bases from J, the gap between germline ends came to 29 bases. The CDR3 spells CASSIRGVRAMIPTEAFF. CDR3 DNA sequence: TGTGCCAGCTCCATCCGGGGGGTGAGGGCCATGATCCCCACTGAAGCTTTCTTT.

Regarding this clone: One end of the junction does not line up with germline, which may come from a read error. The chain is built from TRBV11-3 and TRBJ1-2; D is possibly TRBD1 (6 bases). Germline assignment: CDR1 SGHNT and CDR2 YENEEA. The CDR3 spans 15 residues. The CDR3 reads CASSIENQGLSGYTF. Written as DNA, the CDR3 is TGTGCCAGCAGCATAGAAAACCAGGGGCTTAGTGGCTACACCTTC.

CDR3 in DNA: TGTGCCAGCAGTTACTTACAGGGGGTTAACAATCAGCCCCAGCATTTT. Protein sequence: CASSYLQGVNNQPQHF. This chain joins TRBV6-6 and TRBJ1-5; TRBD1 agrees at 8 bases. The CDR3 length is 16 residues. The germline V gene encodes CDR1 MNHNY and CDR2 SVGAGI (reference sequence). V lost 1 base and J lost 3; bases outside the gene matches: 5.

The chain has TRBV15 and TRBJ2-1; 9 nucleotides agree with TRBD2. Per the germline V gene, CDR1 is LNHNV and CDR2 is YYDKDF (reference sequence). The length of the CDR3 is 16 residues. The ends lost 0 bases at V and 4 bases at J; junction bases unmatched: 4. The DNA for the CDR3 is TGTGCCACCAGCAGAGATTTGGCGGGGGGGTACAATGAGCAGTTCTTC. This translates into CATSRDLAGGYNEQFF.

By share, this clone counts as medium-sized. The J gene is TRBJ2-5, the V gene TRBV9; TRBD2 agrees at 10 bases. J was trimmed by 1 base and V by 3 bases; bases with no gene match: 9. The germline V gene encodes CDR1 SGDLS and CDR2 YYNGEE. The CDR3 covers 17 residues. CDR3 protein: CASSATGLAASQETQYF. The DNA of the CDR3 is TGTGCCAGCAGCGCCACAGGACTAGCGGCGTCCCAAGAGACCCAGTACTTC.

This chain connects TRBV30 to TRBJ1-5; 8 bases align to TRBD1. With 4 bases clipped from V and 1 base from J, the junction kept 0 bases outside the gene matches. The germline V gene has CDR1 GTSNPN and CDR2 SVGIG (reference sequence). The CDR3 has 13 amino acids. The CDR3: CAWNRGSNQPQHF. The CDR3 region has the DNA TGTGCCTGGAACAGGGGGAGCAATCAGCCCCAGCATTTT.

The chain is built from TRBV4-2 and TRBJ1-1, with D maybe TRBD1 (6 bases). The CDR3 has 15 residues. CDR1 and CDR2 (germline): LGHNA, YNFKEQ. V lost 5 bases and J 0 bases, leaving 13 bases between the germline ends. CDR3 loop: CASSLDGQLNTEAFF. CDR3 coding DNA: TGTGCCAGCAGCTTAGATGGACAGTTGAACACTGAAGCTTTCTTT.

To note about this clone: The sample holds other DNA sequences that translate to the same CDR3. The CDR3 region is CASSEQGSSYEQYF. The CDR3 nucleotides read TGTGCCAGCAGTGAACAGGGAAGCTCCTACGAGCAGTACTTC. J is TRBJ2-7 and V is TRBV6-1; weak D call: TRBD1 (5 bases). CDR3 size: 14 residues. CDR1 is MNHNS, CDR2 SASEGT, per germline. V was shortened by 2 bases and J by 0 bases, with 8 bases between the two germline ends.

The chain joins TRBV5-1 to TRBJ1-5, with 7 bases identical to TRBD1. CDR1 is SGHRS, CDR2 YFSETQ, per germline. Unmatched junction bases numbered 5, after V lost 5 bases and J lost 0 bases. This CDR3 is built from 15 residues. Written as DNA, the CDR3 is TGCGCCAGCAGGTCCGGGACAGATAGCAATCAGCCCCAGCATTTT. It encodes CASRSGTDSNQPQHF.

V and J are TRBV5-6 and TRBJ1-5; D remains unclear. The V gene lost 4 bases and the J gene lost 0 bases, with 8 bases spanning the gap. The CDR3 is 14 amino acids. The germline gives CDR1 SGHDT, CDR2 YYEEEE. The CDR3 region has the DNA TGTGCCAGCAGCCTCCAGGTTAGCAATCAGCCCCAGCATTTT. Translating gives CASSLQVSNQPQHF. The whole variable domain, remainder taken from reference TRBV5-6 and TRBJ1-5, is DAGVTQSPTHLIKTRGQQVTLRCSPKSGHDTVSWYQQALGQGPQFIFQYYEEEERQRGNFPDRFSGHQFPNYSSELNVNALLLGDSALYLCASSLQVSNQPQHFGDGTRLSIL.

The CDR3 region has the DNA TGTGCCAGCAGCTCGAGACAGGCCGATGGAAACACCATATATTTT. It yields the protein CASSSRQADGNTIYF. The chain has TRBV9 and TRBJ1-3; TRBD1 is a possible D gene (6 bases). Germline V gives CDR1 SGDLS, CDR2 YYNGEE. Trimming took 4 bases from V and 3 from J, leaving 14 bases between them. The CDR3 is 15 amino acids.

This chain links TRBV4-2 with TRBJ2-5, with a tentative D call TRBD2 (6 bases). Germline V lookup: CDR1 LGHNA, CDR2 YNFKEQ. V was trimmed by 1 base and J by 5 bases, leaving 17 bases between them. The CDR3 loop spans 16 amino acids. CDR3 DNA: TGTGCCAGCAGCCAAGGAAGTCGGGGCGCGGGGGAGACCCAGTACTTC. Protein product: CASSQGSRGAGETQYF.